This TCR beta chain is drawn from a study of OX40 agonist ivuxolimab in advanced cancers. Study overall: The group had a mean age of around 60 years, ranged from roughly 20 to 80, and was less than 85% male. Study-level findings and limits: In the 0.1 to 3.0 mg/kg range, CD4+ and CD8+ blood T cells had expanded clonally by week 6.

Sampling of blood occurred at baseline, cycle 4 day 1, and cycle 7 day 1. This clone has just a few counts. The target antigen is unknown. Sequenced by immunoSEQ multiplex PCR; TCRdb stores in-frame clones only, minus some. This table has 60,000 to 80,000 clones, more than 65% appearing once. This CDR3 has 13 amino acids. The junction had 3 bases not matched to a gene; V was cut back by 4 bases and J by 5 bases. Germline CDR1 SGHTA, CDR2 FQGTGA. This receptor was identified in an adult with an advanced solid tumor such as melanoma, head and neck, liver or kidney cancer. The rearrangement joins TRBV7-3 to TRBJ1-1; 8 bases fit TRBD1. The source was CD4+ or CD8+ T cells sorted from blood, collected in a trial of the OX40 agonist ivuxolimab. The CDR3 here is CASSWTGTTEAFF. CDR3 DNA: TGTGCCAGCAGCTGGACAGGGACGACTGAAGCTTTCTTT. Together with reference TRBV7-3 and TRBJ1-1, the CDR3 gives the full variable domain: GAGVSQTPSNKVTEKGKYVELRCDPISGHTALYWYRQSLGQGPEFLIYFQGTGAADDSGLPNDRFFAVRPEGSVSTLKIQRTERGDSAVYLCASSWTGTTEAFFGQGTRLTVV.